The 28 T cell receptor beta chains given below trace back to one sample, sequenced in a study of pediatric ulcerative colitis. During colonoscopy, one to two rectal pinch biopsies were collected. Assay: immunoSEQ multiplex PCR; the TCRdb copy retains only in-frame clones and omits some. In the table there are tens of thousands of clones, roughly 82% of which are singletons. The sequenced sample consisted of gut tissue. The receptors come from a boy aged 5-17 years with severe ulcerative colitis.

The chain combines TRBV19 with TRBJ2-5; no firm D call. The CDR3 covers 12 residues. The germline gives CDR1 LNHDA, CDR2 SQIVND (reference sequence). Deletions cut 5 bases from V and 2 bases from J, with 6 bases between. CDR3 amino acids: CASSYGQETQYF. CDR3 in DNA: TGTGCCAGTAGTTACGGGCAAGAGACCCAGTACTTC.

This sequence joins TRBV6-5 and TRBJ1-1; the D is unclear. This CDR3 region has 11 residues. V lost 4 bases to trimming and J lost 10 bases, with 10 bases between them. CDR1 is MNHEY, CDR2 SVGAGI, per germline. The CDR3 here is CASSSRVGAFF. The CDR3 DNA sequence: TGTGCCAGCAGTTCCAGAGTAGGAGCTTTCTTT.

The chain recombines TRBV7-9 with TRBJ2-5; D possibly corresponds to TRBD1 (6 bases). The germline V gene has CDR1 SEHNR and CDR2 FQNEAQ (reference sequence). V lost 2 bases and J 1 base, leaving 17 bases between the germline ends. This CDR3 contains 17 residues. The CDR3 DNA sequence: TGTGCCAGCAGCTTACCGTTGGGGACACTCCTCCAAGAGACCCAGTACTTC. Translating it yields CASSLPLGTLLQETQYF.

The chain links TRBV11-2 to TRBJ2-7; TRBD1 might be the D (5 bases). Trimming removed 2 bases from V and 6 bases from J, with 23 bases in between. The CDR3 spans 17 residues. Germline CDR1 is SGHAT and CDR2 is FQNNGV. The CDR3 nucleotides are TGTGCCAGCAGCTTATCAACCAGGGAATTCCTTGGGGCCGAGCAGTACTTC. Its translation: CASSLSTREFLGAEQYF.

This chain links TRBV27 with TRBJ1-1; D remains unclear. This CDR3 comprises 15 residues. Trimming stripped 0 bases from V and 6 bases from J, with 14 bases between. CDR1 is MNHEY, CDR2 SMNVEV, per germline (reference sequence). The CDR3 here is CASSLSDEGVPEAFF. DNA of the CDR3: TGTGCCAGCAGTTTATCGGATGAGGGAGTTCCTGAAGCTTTCTTT.

The chain carries TRBV25-1 and TRBJ2-2; D perhaps matches TRBD1 (6 bases). CDR1 MGHDK and CDR2 SYGVNS come from the germline V gene. The CDR3 is made up of 16 amino acids. V lost 5 bases to trimming and J lost 0 bases, with 13 bases between them. The CDR3 here is CASSTRGGPNTGELFF. In nucleotides, the CDR3 is TGTGCCAGCAGTACACGAGGGGGACCGAACACCGGGGAGCTGTTTTTT.

V usage is TRBV19 and J usage is TRBJ2-2, with D hard to call. V was trimmed by 7 bases and J by 0 bases, leaving 12 bases between them. The CDR3 is made up of 15 amino acids. CDR1 is LNHDA and CDR2 is SQIVND in the germline V gene (reference sequence). DNA for the CDR3: TGTGCCAGTACCCCGACTGTACCGAACACCGGGGAGCTGTTTTTT. Translation gives CASTPTVPNTGELFF.

The chain links TRBV7-2 to TRBJ1-1; TRBD1 is a possible D gene (5 bases). This CDR3 contains 15 residues. Trimming cost V 2 bases and J 11 bases, with 21 bases left between them. The germline CDR1 and CDR2 sequences are SGHTA and FQGNSA. The CDR3 DNA is TGTGCCAGCAGCTTATTCCCCTCGGACAAATTAGAGGCTTTCTTT. The encoded protein is CASSLFPSDKLEAFF. Combining the CDR3 with reference TRBV7-2 and TRBJ1-1 gives the whole variable domain GAGVSQSPSNKVTEKGKDVELRCDPISGHTALYWYRQSLGQGLEFLIYFQGNSAPDKSGLPSDRFSAERTGGSVSTLTIQRTQQEDSAVYLCASSLFPSDKLEAFFGQGTRLTVV.

The V gene is TRBV5-1, the J gene TRBJ2-7; weak D call: TRBD2 (5 bases). In germline, CDR1 is SGHRS, CDR2 YFSETQ. This CDR3 region has 15 residues. The V end was cut by 2 bases, the J end by 3 bases, with 15 bases between. CDR3 bases: TGCGCCAGCAGCTTTTGGGGTACAGAGGGCTACGAGCAGTACTTC. This codes for CASSFWGTEGYEQYF. Together with reference TRBV5-1 and TRBJ2-7, the CDR3 gives the full variable domain: KAGVTQTPRYLIKTRGQQVTLSCSPISGHRSVSWYQQTPGQGLQFLFEYFSETQRNKGNFPGRFSGRQFSNSRSEMNVSTLELGDSALYLCASSFWGTEGYEQYFGPGTRLTVT.

The chain employs TRBV5-1 and TRBJ2-3; unclear D gene. Germline CDR1 and CDR2: SGHRS and YFSETQ. CDR3 length equals 14 residues. Trimming took 2 bases from V and 0 from J, leaving 7 bases between them. The CDR3 reads CASSFDTSTDTQYF. The CDR3 bases are TGCGCCAGCAGCTTTGATACTAGCACAGATACGCAGTATTTT.

This chain connects TRBV9 to TRBJ1-6; D remains unclear. From germline, CDR1 is SGDLS and CDR2 YYNGEE. V lost 4 bases to trimming and J lost 16 bases, with 27 bases between them. The CDR3 runs 16 residues. The CDR3 protein is CASSKEGREAVWGLHF. In nucleotides, the CDR3 is TGTGCCAGCAGCAAAGAGGGCCGGGAGGCGGTCTGGGGACTCCACTTT.

The gene calls are TRBV6-5 and TRBJ1-1; D ambiguous. The CDR3 has 12 residues. V lost 5 bases, J lost 1 base, and 5 bases lay in between. Germline V gene sequence: CDR1 MNHEY, CDR2 SVGAGI. CDR3 sequence: CASSPQNTEAFF. DNA for the CDR3: TGTGCCAGCAGTCCACAGAACACTGAAGCTTTCTTT.

This sequence joins TRBV28 and TRBJ2-5; D gene ambiguous. The germline V gene encodes CDR1 MDHEN and CDR2 SYDVKM. There are 14 residues in the CDR3. Trimming pared 4 bases from V and 9 bases from J, leaving 18 bases between. The CDR3 DNA reads as TGTGCCAGCAGTTCCCAGACTCTGCCCCGTGCCCAGTACTTC. Translating gives CASSSQTLPRAQYF.

The chain is built from TRBV18 and TRBJ1-1, with a possible D match to TRBD1 (5 bases). Looked up from germline, CDR1 is KGHSH and CDR2 is LQKENI. V lost 3 bases and J lost 6, with 14 bases in between. The CDR3 loop spans 14 amino acids. The CDR3 sequence: CASSPPRGRPEAFF. The DNA of the CDR3 is TGTGCCAGCTCACCTCCCCGGGGCCGCCCTGAAGCTTTCTTT.

The V and J genes are TRBV18 and TRBJ2-7; D is ambiguous. CDR3 length: 14 amino acids. Germline V gives CDR1 KGHSH, CDR2 LQKENI. The V end lost 4 bases, the J end lost 2 bases, and 12 bases lay between the germline ends. CDR3 nucleotide sequence: TGTGCCAGCTCACAAATGGACGGCGCCTACGAGCAGTACTTC. It yields the protein CASSQMDGAYEQYF.

The J gene is TRBJ2-5, the V gene TRBV9; 8 bases map to TRBD1. V shed 4 bases and J 4 bases; nucleotides not matched to a gene: 12. The V gene's germline CDR1 is SGDLS and CDR2 YYNGEE. This CDR3 contains 16 residues. The CDR3: CASSPPGQGAGETQYF. CDR3 bases: TGTGCCAGCAGCCCTCCGGGGCAGGGGGCCGGAGAGACCCAGTACTTC.

This clone was found a few times. The V call is TRBV18, the J call TRBJ1-1, with 8 bases lining up with TRBD1. With V trimmed by 5 bases and J by 1 base, 6 bases remained unmatched. The CDR3 length is 15 residues. The germline V gene has CDR1 KGHSH and CDR2 LQKENI. The CDR3, as DNA: TGTGCCAGCTCAGACCGGACAGGGCGGAACACTGAAGCTTTCTTT. It encodes CASSDRTGRNTEAFF.

This clone was counted a few times. The chain recombines TRBV5-6 with TRBJ1-6; D gene ambiguous. Germline V gene sequence: CDR1 SGHDT, CDR2 YYEEEE. CDR3 length: 14 amino acids. V lost 5 bases to trimming and J lost 2 bases, with 8 bases between them. The DNA of the CDR3 is TGTGCCAGCAGAAGCGGCGCCTATAATTCACCCCTCCACTTT. Protein product: CASRSGAYNSPLHF.

This chain links TRBV6-1 with TRBJ1-1; TRBD1 might be the D (6 bases). The CDR3 contains 15 residues. The germline CDR1 and CDR2 sequences are MNHNS and SASEGT. V lost 6 bases and J 7 bases, leaving 21 bases between the germline ends. The CDR3 coding sequence is TGTGCCAGCAGCCCTACAAGGACAGTCTACGGTGAAGCTTTCTTT. Its protein product is CASSPTRTVYGEAFF.

This clone came up once. The chain uses TRBV9 and TRBJ2-5; TRBD1 matches at 10 bases. The germline V gene has CDR1 SGDLS and CDR2 YYNGEE. The CDR3 runs 16 residues. Trimming at V came to 4 bases and at J to 3 bases, leaving 9 bases not matched to a gene. CDR3 sequence: CASSPPGTGAEETQYF. The CDR3 DNA follows: TGTGCCAGCAGCCCCCCCGGGACAGGGGCCGAAGAGACCCAGTACTTC.

This clone appeared a few times. CDR3 region: CASSSTRQGRPGELFF. CDR3 in DNA: TGTGCCAGCAGCTCGACGAGGCAGGGGAGACCCGGGGAGCTGTTTTTT. The rearrangement links TRBV7-9 to TRBJ2-2; D is possibly TRBD1 (6 bases). There are 16 residues in the CDR3. Germline loops: CDR1 SEHNR, CDR2 FQNEAQ (reference sequence). The germline V and J ends were trimmed by 4 bases and 6 bases, with 18 bases remaining between them.

V and J are TRBV28 and TRBJ1-3; possible D gene TRBD1, 5 bases. The CDR3 is 16 amino acids. Per the germline V gene, CDR1 is MDHEN and CDR2 is SYDVKM. V was cut by 6 bases and J by 6 bases, with 21 bases left in between. CDR3 amino acids: CASSRFDRSKLNTIYF. In DNA, the CDR3 is TGTGCCAGCAGCCGATTCGACAGATCCAAACTAAACACCATATATTTT.

V and J are TRBV7-2 and TRBJ1-2; D remains unclear. With 5 bases removed from V and 4 bases from J, the gap between germline ends came to 11 bases. The CDR3 has 13 residues. Per the germline V gene, CDR1 is SGHTA and CDR2 is FQGNSA. Written as DNA, the CDR3 is TGTGCCAGCAGCCCCCCCGAGGGCTATGGCTACACCTTC. This sequence encodes CASSPPEGYGYTF.

This clone has more than one count but fewer than ten. The chain employs TRBV5-1 and TRBJ2-1; D call uncertain. V was pared by 0 bases and J by 3 bases, with 7 bases between. This CDR3 has 14 amino acids. From germline, CDR1 is SGHRS and CDR2 YFSETQ. For the CDR3, the DNA is TGCGCCAGCAGCTTGGCATGGGGCTACAATGAGCAGTTCTTC. Protein: CASSLAWGYNEQFF.

The chain carries TRBV5-6 and TRBJ2-3; D is undetermined. Germline-derived CDR1 and CDR2 are SGHDT and YYEEEE. This CDR3 contains 15 residues. Trimming took 0 bases from V and 2 from J, leaving 10 bases between them. In nucleotides, the CDR3 is TGTGCCAGCAGCTTGGTTCTAGTTACCACAGATACGCAGTATTTT. It yields the protein CASSLVLVTTDTQYF.

The gene calls are TRBV7-9 and TRBJ2-1; D gene ambiguous. Trimming left V 6 bases short and J 9 bases short, with 18 bases between. Germline CDR1 reads SEHNR; CDR2 reads FQNEAQ (reference sequence). This CDR3 has 14 residues. CDR3 loop: CASSPGPAQSEQFF. The CDR3 DNA is TGTGCCAGCAGTCCCGGACCGGCCCAAAGTGAGCAGTTCTTC.

CDR3 region: CASSPSRGYEQYF. CDR3 DNA sequence: TGTGCCAGCTCACCTTCCCGAGGGTACGAGCAGTACTTC. The rearrangement joins TRBV18 to TRBJ2-7, with D perhaps matching TRBD2 (5 bases). Germline V gene sequence: CDR1 KGHSH, CDR2 LQKENI. The length of the CDR3 is 13 residues. V lost 3 bases, J lost 4 bases, and 10 bases lay in between.

The gene calls are TRBV18 and TRBJ1-2; possibly TRBD1 for D (5 bases). The germline CDR1 and CDR2 sequences are KGHSH and LQKENI. The CDR3 is 14 residues long. V lost 4 bases, J lost 2 bases, and 11 bases lay in between. CDR3 region: CASSREGQNYGYTF. Here the CDR3 DNA reads TGTGCCAGCTCACGCGAGGGGCAAAACTATGGCTACACCTTC.